Described below is a single T cell receptor (beta chain) sequence and its context. This entry is derived from a study of T-cell reconstitution after alpha-beta-depleted transplantation in children. Using unique molecular identifiers, the investigators prepared the TCRbeta library. TCRdb recomputed calls from the PCR reads with MiXCR, one row per CDR3 protein. The sample has about 610,000 distinct CDR3 sequences; over 9.5% are singletons. This receptor was obtained from a human donor who donated a stem cell graft to a child with acute myeloid leukemia. The sequencing used PBMCs from the stem cell graft donor, collected from the stem cell graft.

CDR3 coding DNA: TGTGCCAGCGCTGGGGGGCCAGGGAACCAAGAACAAGAGACCCAGTACTTC. Amino acid sequence: CASAGGPGNQEQETQYF. V is TRBV2 and J is TRBJ2-5; D is tentatively TRBD1 or TRBD2 (6 bases each). V lost 8 bases, J lost 2 bases, and 24 bases lay in between. Germline V lookup: CDR1 SNHLY, CDR2 FYNNEI. This CDR3 has 17 amino acids.